Each of the 5 T cell receptor beta chains below was sequenced from the same sample in a study of read filtering for tumor transcriptome and immune sequencing. Molecular barcoded adaptors covering alpha/delta and beta/gamma chains were used on about 0.4 ug RNA. TCRdb independently ran MiXCR on the reads; one entry per CDR3 protein. This repertoire shows about 50,000 distinct CDR3 sequences, less than 20% found once; its top ten account for around two fifths. Sequenced: a population of CD138-negative cells sorted from bone marrow. The receptors derive from a donor aged 40 or older with multiple myeloma.

In the case of this clonotype: A much larger clone lies a single base off, so this may be a read error. The chain links TRBV2 to TRBJ1-1; D is unresolved. Trimming pared 6 bases from V and 4 bases from J, leaving 12 bases between. In germline, CDR1 is SNHLY, CDR2 FYNNEI. This CDR3 region has 13 residues. The CDR3 protein is CASSEQRGTEAFF. CDR3 DNA sequence: TGTGCCAGCAGCGAACAGCGAGGCACTGAAGCTTTCTTT.

This clonotype was counted many times. The chain is built from TRBV7-2 and TRBJ2-1; TRBD2 aligns across 14 bases. Losses at the gene ends were 0 bases for V and 2 bases for J; bases not matched to a gene: 6. CDR3 length: 19 amino acids. Germline V lookup: CDR1 SGHTA, CDR2 FQGNSA. CDR3 bases: TGTGCCAGCAGCTTAGCAATGACTAGCGGGAGGGAGACCTACAATGAGCAGTTCTTC. Its protein is CASSLAMTSGRETYNEQFF. The full variable domain, with the rest looked up from reference TRBV7-2 and TRBJ2-1, is GAGVSQSPSNKVTEKGKDVELRCDPISGHTALYWYRQSLGQGLEFLIYFQGNSAPDKSGLPSDRFSAERTGGSVSTLTIQRTQQEDSAVYLCASSLAMTSGRETYNEQFFGPGTRLTVL.

This clonotype was seen ten or more times. The chain has TRBV29-1 and TRBJ2-2; the match to TRBD1 covers 7 bases. This CDR3 is 13 amino acids long. J gave up 6 bases and V 4 bases, and 5 bases lay outside the gene matches. Germline V gene data show CDR1 as SQVTM and CDR2 as ANQGSEA. The chain's CDR3 is CSVAWDSSGELFF. Written as DNA, the CDR3 is TGCAGCGTTGCATGGGACAGCTCCGGGGAGCTGTTTTTT.

A remark on this clonotype: At one end, the junction sequence differs from germline, possibly due to a read error. The rearrangement joins TRBV6-6 to TRBJ2-1, with D possibly matching TRBD1 (6 bases). Per germline, CDR1 MNHNY and CDR2 SVGAGI (reference sequence). The CDR3 loop spans 13 amino acids. CDR3 DNA sequence: TGTGCCAGCAGTGAACAGGGTTACAATGAGCAGTTCTTT. It encodes CASSEQGYNEQFF.

This clonotype was seen at least ten times. The chain uses TRBV24-1 and TRBJ2-6; the match to TRBD1 covers 7 bases. CDR3 size: 16 residues. V lost 4 bases to trimming and J lost 0 bases; unmatched junction nucleotides: 2. The germline gives CDR1 KGHDR, CDR2 SFDVKD. CDR3 in DNA: TGTGCCACCAGTGACTGGACAGGCTCTGGGGCCAACGTCCTGACTTTC. It is translated as CATSDWTGSGANVLTF.